Here is one TCR beta chain with its context. The table came from immunoSEQ multiplex PCR; TCRdb's copy has only in-frame clones and leaves some out. The table records about 33,000 clones, roughly nine tenths of them present only once. These data come from a study of T cell changes during pregnancy in multiple sclerosis. The material was CD4+ T cells from peripheral blood mononuclear cells, obtained in the third trimester of pregnancy. The receptor's source is a female donor in good health, enrolled as a control in a pregnancy study.

The CDR3 DNA reads TGCAGCGAGGGGGGGTCACCCCTCCACTTT. As protein: CSEGGSPLHF. This sequence joins TRBV29-1 and TRBJ1-6; D may be TRBD1 (6 bases). The V end was cut by 7 bases, the J end by 10 bases, with 8 bases between. CDR3 length: 10 residues. CDR1 and CDR2 from the germline V gene are SQVTM and ANQGSEA.